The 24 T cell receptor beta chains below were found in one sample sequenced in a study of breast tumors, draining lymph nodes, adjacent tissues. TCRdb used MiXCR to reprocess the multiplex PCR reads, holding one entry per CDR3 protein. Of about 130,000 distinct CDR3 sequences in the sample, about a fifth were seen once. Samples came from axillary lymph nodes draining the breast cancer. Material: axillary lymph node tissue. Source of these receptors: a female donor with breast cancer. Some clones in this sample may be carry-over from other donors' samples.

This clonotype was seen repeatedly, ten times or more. CDR3 amino acids: CASSAPGTDTYEQYF. CDR3 bases: TGTGCCAGCAGTGCCCCCGGGACAGACACCTACGAGCAGTACTTC. The chain has TRBV28 and TRBJ2-7; 7 positions match TRBD1. V dropped 5 bases and J dropped 2; count of bases not matched to a gene: 9. This CDR3 contains 15 residues. Germline lookup yields CDR1 MDHEN and CDR2 SYDVKM. The full variable domain, its missing parts supplied by reference TRBV28 and TRBJ2-7, is DVKVTQSSRYLVKRTGEKVFLECVQDMDHENMFWYRQDPGLGLRLIYFSYDVKMKEKGDIPEGYSVSREKKERFSLILESASTNQTSMYLCASSAPGTDTYEQYFGPGTRLTVT.

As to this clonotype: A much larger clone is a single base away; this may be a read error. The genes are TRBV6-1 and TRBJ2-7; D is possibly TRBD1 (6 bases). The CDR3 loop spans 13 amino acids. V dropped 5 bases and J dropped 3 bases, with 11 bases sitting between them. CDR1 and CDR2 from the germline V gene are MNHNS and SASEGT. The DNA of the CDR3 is TGTGCCAGCAGTTGGACAGATAACTACGAGCAGTACTTC. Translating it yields CASSWTDNYEQYF.

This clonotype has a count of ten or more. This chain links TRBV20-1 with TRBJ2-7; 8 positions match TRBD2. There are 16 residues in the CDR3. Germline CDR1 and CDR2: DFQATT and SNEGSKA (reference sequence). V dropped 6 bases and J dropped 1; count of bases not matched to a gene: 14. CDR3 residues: CSADRRGGRGSYEQYF. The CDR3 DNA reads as TGCAGTGCCGACCGTCGGGGGGGAAGGGGATCCTACGAGCAGTACTTC.

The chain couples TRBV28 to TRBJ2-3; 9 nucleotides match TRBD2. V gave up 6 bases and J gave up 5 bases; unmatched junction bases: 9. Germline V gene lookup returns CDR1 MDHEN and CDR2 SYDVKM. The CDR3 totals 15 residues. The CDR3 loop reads CASRRISGRGDTQYF. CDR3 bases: TGTGCCAGCAGGAGGATTAGCGGGAGAGGAGATACGCAGTATTTT.

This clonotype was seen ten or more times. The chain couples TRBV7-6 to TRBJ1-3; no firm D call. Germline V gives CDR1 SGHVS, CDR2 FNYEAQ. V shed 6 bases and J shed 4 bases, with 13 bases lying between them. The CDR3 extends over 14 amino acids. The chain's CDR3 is CASSSSGRGNTIYF. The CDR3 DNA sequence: TGTGCCAGCAGTTCTTCAGGAAGGGGAAACACCATATATTTT.

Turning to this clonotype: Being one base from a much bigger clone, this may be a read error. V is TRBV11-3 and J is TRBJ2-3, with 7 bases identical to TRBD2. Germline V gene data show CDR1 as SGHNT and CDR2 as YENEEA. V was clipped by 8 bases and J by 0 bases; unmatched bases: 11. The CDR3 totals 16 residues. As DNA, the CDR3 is TGTGCCAGCGGCCCCCGTGGAGCGGGAAGCACAGATACGCAGTATTTT. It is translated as CASGPRGAGSTDTQYF.

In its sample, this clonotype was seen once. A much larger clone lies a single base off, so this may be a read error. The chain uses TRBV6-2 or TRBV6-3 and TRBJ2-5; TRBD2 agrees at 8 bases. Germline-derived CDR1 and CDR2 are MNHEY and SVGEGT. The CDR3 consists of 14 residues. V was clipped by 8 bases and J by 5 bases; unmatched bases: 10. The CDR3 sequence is CASCGAGVGETQYF. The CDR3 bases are TGTGCCAGCTGTGGAGCGGGAGTGGGGGAGACCCAGTACTTC.

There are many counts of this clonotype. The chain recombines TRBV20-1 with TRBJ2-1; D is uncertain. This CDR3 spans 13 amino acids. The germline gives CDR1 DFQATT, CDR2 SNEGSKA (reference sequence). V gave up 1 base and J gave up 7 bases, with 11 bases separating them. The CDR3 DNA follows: TGCAGTGCTAGAGTAAGGCGGACGAATGAGCAGTTCTTC. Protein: CSARVRRTNEQFF.

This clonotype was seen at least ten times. The CDR3 sequence: CASSPGTGFGRSYEQYF. Here the CDR3 DNA reads TGCGCCAGCAGCCCCGGGACAGGGTTCGGGCGCTCCTACGAGCAGTACTTC. The chain employs TRBV5-1 and TRBJ2-7, with 9 bases identical to TRBD1. In germline, CDR1 is SGHRS, CDR2 YFSETQ. J gave up 0 bases and V 4 bases, and 11 bases lay outside the gene matches. The CDR3 length is 17 residues.

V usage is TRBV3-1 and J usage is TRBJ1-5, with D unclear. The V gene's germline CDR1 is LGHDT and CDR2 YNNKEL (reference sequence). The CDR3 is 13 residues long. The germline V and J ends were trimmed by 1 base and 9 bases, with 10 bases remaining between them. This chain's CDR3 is CASSQGTVGPQHF. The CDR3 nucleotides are TGTGCCAGCAGCCAAGGGACGGTTGGGCCCCAGCATTTT.

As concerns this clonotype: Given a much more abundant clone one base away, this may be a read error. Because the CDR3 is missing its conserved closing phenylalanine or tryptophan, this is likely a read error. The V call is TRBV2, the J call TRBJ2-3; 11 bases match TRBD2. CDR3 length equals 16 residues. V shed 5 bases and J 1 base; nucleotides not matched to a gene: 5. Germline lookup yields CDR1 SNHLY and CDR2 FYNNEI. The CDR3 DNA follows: TGTGCCAGCAGTTCGATGACTAGCGGGGGCACAGATACGCAGTATCTT. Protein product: CASSSMTSGGTDTQYL.

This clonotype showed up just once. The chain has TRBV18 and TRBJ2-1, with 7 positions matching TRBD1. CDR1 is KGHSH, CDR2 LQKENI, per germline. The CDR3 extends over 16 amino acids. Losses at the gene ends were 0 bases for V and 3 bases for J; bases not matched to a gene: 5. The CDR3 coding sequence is TGTGCCAGCTCACCACCCGGGGCAGGGGGCTACAATGAGCAGTTCTTC. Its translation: CASSPPGAGGYNEQFF.

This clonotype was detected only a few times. CDR3 bases: TGCGCCAGCAGTGAGGGTCACGGGGAGCTGTTTTTT. It translates to CASSEGHGELFF. The chain carries TRBV10-1 and TRBJ2-2; D remains unclear. Germline V lookup: CDR1 WNHNN, CDR2 SYGVQD (reference sequence). Trimming removed 2 bases at V and 7 bases at J, with 5 bases between. The CDR3 extends over 12 amino acids.

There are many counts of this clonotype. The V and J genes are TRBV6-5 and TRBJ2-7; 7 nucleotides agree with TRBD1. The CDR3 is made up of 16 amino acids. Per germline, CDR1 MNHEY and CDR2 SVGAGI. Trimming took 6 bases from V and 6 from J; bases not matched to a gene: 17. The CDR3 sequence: CASSQRTGTVGSEQYF. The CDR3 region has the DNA TGTGCCAGCAGCCAACGGACAGGAACGGTGGGGTCCGAGCAGTACTTC.

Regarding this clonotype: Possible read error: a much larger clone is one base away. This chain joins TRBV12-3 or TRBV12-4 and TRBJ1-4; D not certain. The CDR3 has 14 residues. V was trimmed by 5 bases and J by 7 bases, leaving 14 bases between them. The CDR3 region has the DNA TGTGCCAGCAGTAAACAACCGGTTGGTGAAAAACTGTTTTTT. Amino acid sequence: CASSKQPVGEKLFF.

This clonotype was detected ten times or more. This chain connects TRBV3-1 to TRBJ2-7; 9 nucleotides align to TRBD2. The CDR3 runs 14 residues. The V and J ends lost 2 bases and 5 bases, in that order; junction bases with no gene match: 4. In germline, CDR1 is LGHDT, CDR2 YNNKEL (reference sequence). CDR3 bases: TGTGCCAGCAGCCAAATAGCGGGAGTGGACGAGCAGTACTTC. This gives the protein CASSQIAGVDEQYF.

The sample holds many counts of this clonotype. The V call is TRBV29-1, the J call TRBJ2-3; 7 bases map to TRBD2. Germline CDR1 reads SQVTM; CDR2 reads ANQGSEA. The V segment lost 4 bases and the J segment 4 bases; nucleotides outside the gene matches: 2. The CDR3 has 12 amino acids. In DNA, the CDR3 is TGCAGCGTTGGCGGGAGTGCAGATACGCAGTATTTT. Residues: CSVGGSADTQYF.

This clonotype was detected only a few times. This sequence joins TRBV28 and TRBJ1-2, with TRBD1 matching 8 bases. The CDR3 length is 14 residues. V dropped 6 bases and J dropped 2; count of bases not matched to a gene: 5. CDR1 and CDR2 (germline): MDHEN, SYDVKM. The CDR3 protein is CASRSTGGNYGYTF. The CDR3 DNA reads TGTGCCAGCAGATCTACAGGGGGAAACTATGGCTACACCTTC.

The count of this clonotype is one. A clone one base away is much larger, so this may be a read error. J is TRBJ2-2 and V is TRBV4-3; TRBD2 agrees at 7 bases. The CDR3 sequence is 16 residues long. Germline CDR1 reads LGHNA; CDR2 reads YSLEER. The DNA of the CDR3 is TGCACCAGCAGCCAAGATGCGGGAGTGAACACCGGGGAGCTGTTTTTT. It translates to CTSSQDAGVNTGELFF.

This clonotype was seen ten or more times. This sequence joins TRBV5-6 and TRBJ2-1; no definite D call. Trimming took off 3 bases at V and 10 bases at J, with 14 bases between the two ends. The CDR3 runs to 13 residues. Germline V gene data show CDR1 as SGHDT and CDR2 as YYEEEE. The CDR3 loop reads CASSSGPRREQFF. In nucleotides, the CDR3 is TGTGCCAGCAGCTCGGGCCCTCGACGGGAGCAGTTCTTC.

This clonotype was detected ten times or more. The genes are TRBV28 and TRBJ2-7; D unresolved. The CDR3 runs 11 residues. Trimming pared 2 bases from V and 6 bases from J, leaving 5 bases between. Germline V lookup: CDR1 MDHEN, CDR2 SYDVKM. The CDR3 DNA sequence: TGTGCCAGCAGTTTAAGGGCCGAGCAGTACTTC. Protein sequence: CASSLRAEQYF.

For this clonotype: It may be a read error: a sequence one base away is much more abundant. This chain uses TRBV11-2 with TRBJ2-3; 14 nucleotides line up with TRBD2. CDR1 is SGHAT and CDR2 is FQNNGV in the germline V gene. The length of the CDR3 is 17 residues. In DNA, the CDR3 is TGTGCCGGCAGCTTAGGGACTAGCGGGAGAATCACAGATACGCAGTATTTT. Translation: CAGSLGTSGRITDTQYF.

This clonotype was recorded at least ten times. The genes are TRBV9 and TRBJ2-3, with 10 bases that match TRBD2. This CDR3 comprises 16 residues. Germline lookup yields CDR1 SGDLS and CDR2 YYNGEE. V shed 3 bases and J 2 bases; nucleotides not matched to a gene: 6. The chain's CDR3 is CASSGIAGGYTDTQYF. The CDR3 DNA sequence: TGTGCCAGCAGCGGGATAGCGGGAGGATACACAGATACGCAGTATTTT.

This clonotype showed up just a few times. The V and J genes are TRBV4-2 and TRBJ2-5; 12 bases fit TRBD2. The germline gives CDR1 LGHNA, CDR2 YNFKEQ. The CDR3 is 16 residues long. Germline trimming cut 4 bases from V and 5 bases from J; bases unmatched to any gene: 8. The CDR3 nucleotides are TGTGCCAGCAGCCTTCGGACTAGCGGGATGGGGGAGACCCAGTACTTC. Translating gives CASSLRTSGMGETQYF.